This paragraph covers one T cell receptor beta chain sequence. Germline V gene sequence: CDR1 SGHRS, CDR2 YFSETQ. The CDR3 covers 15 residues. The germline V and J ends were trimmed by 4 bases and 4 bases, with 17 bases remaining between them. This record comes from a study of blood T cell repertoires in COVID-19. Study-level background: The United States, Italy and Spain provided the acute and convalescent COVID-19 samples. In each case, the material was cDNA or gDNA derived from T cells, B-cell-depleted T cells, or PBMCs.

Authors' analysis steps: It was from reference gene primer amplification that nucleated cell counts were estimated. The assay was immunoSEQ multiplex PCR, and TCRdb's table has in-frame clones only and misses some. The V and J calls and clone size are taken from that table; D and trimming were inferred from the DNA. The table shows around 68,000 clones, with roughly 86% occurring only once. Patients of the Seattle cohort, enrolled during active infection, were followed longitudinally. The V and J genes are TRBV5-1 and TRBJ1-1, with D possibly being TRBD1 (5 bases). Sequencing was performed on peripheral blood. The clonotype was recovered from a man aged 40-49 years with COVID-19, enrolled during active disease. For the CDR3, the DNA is TGCGCCAGCAGCCAACGCGGGGGGGTTCCCACTGAAGCTTTCTTT. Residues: CASSQRGGVPTEAFF.